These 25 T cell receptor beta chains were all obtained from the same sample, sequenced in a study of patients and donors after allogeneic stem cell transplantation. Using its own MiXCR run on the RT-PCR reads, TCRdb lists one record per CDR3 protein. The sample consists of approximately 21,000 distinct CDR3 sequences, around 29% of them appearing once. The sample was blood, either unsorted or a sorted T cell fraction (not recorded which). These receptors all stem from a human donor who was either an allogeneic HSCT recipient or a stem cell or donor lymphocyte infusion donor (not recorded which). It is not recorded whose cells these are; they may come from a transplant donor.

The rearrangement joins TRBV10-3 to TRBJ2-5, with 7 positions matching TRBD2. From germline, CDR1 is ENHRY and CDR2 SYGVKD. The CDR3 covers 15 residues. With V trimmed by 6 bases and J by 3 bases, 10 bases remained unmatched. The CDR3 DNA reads TGTGCCATCAGCAAGCGGGGTCCCTCGGAAGAGACCCAGTACTTC. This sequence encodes CAISKRGPSEETQYF.

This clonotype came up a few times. The CDR3 region is CSVDPGREQFF. In nucleotides, the CDR3 is TGCAGCGTTGACCCTGGGCGGGAGCAGTTCTTC. J is TRBJ2-1 and V is TRBV29-1, with unresolved D. The V end was cut by 3 bases, the J end by 10 bases, with 10 bases between. CDR3 length equals 11 residues. Germline values: CDR1 SQVTM, CDR2 ANQGSEA.

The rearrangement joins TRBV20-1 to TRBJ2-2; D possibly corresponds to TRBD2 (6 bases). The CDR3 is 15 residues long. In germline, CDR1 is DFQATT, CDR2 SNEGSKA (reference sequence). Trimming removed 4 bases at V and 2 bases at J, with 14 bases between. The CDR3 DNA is TGCAGTGCTATTCTGGGAGCGGGCAACACCGGGGAGCTGTTTTTT. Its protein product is CSAILGAGNTGELFF.

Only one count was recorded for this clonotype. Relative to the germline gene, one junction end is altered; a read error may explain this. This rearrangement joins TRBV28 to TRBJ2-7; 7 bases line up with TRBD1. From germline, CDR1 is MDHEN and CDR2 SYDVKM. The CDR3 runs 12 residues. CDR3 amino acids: CGTTNDRAEQYF. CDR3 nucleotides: TGCGGCACTACAAACGACAGGGCTGAGCAGTACTTC.

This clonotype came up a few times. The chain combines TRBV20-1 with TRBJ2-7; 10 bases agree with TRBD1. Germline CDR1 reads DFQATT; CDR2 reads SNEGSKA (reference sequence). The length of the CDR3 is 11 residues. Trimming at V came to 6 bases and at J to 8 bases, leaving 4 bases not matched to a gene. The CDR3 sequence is CSARQGAQQYV. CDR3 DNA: TGCAGTGCGAGACAGGGGGCCCAGCAGTACGTC.

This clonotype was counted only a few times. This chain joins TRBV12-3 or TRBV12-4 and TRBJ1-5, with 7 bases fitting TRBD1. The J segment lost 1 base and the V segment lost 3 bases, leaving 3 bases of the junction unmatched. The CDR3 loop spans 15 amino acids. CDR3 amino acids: CASSLVRGSNQPQHF. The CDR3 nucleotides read TGTGCCAGCAGTTTGGTCAGGGGGAGCAATCAGCCCCAGCATTTT.

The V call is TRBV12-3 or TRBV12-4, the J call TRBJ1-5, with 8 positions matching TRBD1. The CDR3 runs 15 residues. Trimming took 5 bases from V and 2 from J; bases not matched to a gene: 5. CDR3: CASSPGTGRNQPQHF. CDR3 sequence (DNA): TGTGCCAGCAGTCCGGGGACAGGCCGCAATCAGCCCCAGCATTTT.

CDR3 in amino acids: CASSLGTDFPPYEQYV. The CDR3 region has the DNA TGCGCCAGCAGCTTGGGAACAGACTTCCCTCCCTACGAGCAGTACGTC. The chain carries TRBV5-1 and TRBJ2-7, with D hard to call. Trimming removed 0 bases at V and 2 bases at J, with 15 bases between. The germline CDR1 and CDR2 sequences are SGHRS and YFSETQ. This CDR3 spans 16 amino acids.

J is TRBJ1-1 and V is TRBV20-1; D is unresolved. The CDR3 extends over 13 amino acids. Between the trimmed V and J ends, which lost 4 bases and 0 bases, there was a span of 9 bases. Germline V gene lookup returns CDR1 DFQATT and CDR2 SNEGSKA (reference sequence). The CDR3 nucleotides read TGCAGTGCTAACCCTCTGATGAACACTGAAGCTTTCTTT. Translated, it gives CSANPLMNTEAFF.

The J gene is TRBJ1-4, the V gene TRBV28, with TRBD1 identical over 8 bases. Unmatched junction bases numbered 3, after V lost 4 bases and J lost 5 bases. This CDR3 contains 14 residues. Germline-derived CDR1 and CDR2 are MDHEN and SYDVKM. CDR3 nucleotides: TGTGCCAGCAGTTACAGGGGGGAAAATGAAAAACTGTTTTTT. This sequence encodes CASSYRGENEKLFF.

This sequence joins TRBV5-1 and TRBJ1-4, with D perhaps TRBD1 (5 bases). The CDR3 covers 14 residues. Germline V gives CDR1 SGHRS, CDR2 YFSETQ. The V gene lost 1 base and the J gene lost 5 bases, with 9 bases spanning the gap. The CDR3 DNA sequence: TGCGCCAGCAGCTTGACGGCAGGGAATGAAAAACTGTTTTTT. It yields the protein CASSLTAGNEKLFF.

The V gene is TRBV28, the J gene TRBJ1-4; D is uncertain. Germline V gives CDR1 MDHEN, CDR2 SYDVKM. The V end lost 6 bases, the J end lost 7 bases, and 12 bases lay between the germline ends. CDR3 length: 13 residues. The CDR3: CASRPRAIEKLFF. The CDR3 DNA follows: TGTGCCAGCAGACCCCGGGCTATTGAAAAACTGTTTTTT.

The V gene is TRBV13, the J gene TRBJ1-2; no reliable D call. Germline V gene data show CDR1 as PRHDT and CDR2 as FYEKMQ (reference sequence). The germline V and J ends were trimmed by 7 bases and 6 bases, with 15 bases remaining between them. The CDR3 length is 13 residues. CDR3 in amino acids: CASKSSLAHGYTF. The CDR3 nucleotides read TGTGCCAGCAAATCTTCCCTTGCTCATGGCTACACCTTC.

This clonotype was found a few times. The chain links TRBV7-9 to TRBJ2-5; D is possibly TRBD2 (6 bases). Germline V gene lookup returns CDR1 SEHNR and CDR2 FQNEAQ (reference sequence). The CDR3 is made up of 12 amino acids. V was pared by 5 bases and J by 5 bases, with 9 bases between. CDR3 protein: CASSLRGETQYF. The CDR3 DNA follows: TGTGCCAGCAGCCTCCGGGGGGAGACCCAGTACTTC. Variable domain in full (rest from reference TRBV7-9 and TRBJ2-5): DTGVSQNPRHKITKRGQNVTFRCDPISEHNRLYWYRQTLGQGPEFLTYFQNEAQLEKSRLLSDRFSAERPKGSFSTLEIQRTEQGDSAMYLCASSLRGETQYFGPGTRLLVL.

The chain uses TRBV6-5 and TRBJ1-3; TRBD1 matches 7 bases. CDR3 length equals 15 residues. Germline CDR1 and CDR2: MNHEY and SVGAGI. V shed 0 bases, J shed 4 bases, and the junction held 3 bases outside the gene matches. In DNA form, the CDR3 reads TGTGCCAGCAGTTACTCGGGACAGATGGGAAACACCATATATTTT. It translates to CASSYSGQMGNTIYF.

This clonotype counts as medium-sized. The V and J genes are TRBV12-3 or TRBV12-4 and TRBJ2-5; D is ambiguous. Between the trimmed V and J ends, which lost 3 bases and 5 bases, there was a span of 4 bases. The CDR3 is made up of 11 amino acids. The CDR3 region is CASSFQETQYF. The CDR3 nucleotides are TGTGCCAGCAGTTTTCAGGAGACCCAGTACTTC.

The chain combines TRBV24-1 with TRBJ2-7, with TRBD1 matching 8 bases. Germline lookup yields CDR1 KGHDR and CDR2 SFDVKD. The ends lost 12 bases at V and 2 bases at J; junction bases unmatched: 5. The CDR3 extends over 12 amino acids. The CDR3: CAAGGQAYEQYV. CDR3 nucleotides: TGTGCCGCAGGGGGACAGGCCTACGAGCAGTACGTC.

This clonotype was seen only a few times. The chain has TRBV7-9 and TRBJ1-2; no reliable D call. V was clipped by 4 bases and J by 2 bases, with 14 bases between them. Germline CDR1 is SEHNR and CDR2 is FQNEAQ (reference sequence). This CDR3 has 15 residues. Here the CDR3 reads CASSSWAAENYGYTF. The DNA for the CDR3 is TGTGCCAGCAGCTCTTGGGCTGCAGAAAACTATGGCTACACCTTC.

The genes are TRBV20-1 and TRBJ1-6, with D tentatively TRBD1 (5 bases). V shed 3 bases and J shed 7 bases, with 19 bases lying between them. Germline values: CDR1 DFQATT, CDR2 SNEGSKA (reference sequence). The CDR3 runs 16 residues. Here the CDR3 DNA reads TGCAGTGCTAGGGGGACTAGGAAACCACGGAATTCACCCCTCCACTTT. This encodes CSARGTRKPRNSPLHF.

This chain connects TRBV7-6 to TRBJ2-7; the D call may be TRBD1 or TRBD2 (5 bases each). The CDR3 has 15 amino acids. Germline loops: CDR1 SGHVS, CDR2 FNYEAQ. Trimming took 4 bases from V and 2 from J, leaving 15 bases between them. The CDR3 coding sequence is TGTGCCAGCAGCTCCGAGCCTGGGGGTCCCTACGAGCAGTACTTC. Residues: CASSSEPGGPYEQYF.

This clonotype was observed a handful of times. The CDR3 reads CASSLGGVGEKLFF. For the CDR3, the DNA is TGTGCCAGCAGCCTCGGGGGGGTCGGGGAAAAACTGTTTTTT. The rearrangement links TRBV11-2 to TRBJ1-4; maybe TRBD1 (5 bases). Germline CDR1 SGHAT, CDR2 FQNNGV. The V gene lost 5 bases and the J gene lost 8 bases, with 15 bases spanning the gap. The CDR3 contains 14 residues.

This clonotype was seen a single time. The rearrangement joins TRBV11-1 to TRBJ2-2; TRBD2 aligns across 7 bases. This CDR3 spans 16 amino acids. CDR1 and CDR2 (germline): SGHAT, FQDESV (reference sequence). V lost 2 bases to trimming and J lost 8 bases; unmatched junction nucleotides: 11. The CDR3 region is CASSLTRTSKRGELFF. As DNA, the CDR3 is TGTGCCAGCAGCTTAACCCGGACTAGTAAAAGGGGGGAGCTGTTTTTT.

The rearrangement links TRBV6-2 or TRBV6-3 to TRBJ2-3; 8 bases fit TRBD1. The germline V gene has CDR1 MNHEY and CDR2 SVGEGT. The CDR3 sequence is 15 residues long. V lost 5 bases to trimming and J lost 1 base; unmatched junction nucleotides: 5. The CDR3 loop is CASSTQDRGTDTQYF. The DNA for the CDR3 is TGTGCCAGCAGTACCCAGGACAGGGGCACAGATACGCAGTATTTT.

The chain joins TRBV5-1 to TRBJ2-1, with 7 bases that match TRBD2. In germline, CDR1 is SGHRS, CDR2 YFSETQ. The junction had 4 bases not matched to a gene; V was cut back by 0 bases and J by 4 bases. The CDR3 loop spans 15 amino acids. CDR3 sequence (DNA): TGCGCCAGCAGCTTGGCGGGGGGTTATTACAATGAGCAGTTCTTC. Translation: CASSLAGGYYNEQFF.

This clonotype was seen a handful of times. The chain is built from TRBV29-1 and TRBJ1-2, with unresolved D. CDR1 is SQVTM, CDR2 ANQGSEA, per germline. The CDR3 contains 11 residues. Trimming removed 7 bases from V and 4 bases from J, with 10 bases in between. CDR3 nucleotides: TGCAGCGCCCACTGGGGCTATGGCTACACCTTC. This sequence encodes CSAHWGYGYTF.